This passage covers 27 T cell receptor beta chains from one sample sequenced in a study of CD8+CD57+ T cells in acquired aplastic anemia. For CDR3 and TCR beta VDJ profiling, genomic DNA was the template used. TCRdb recomputed calls from the reads with MiXCR, one row per CDR3 protein. The data show 150,000 to 200,000 distinct CDR3 sequences, roughly 45% seen once. The sample comprised sorted CD4+, CD8+, or CD8+CD57+ T cells (not recorded which) from PBMCs. The receptor source for this set is a human donor in good health.

This clonotype showed up many times. This chain joins TRBV7-7 and TRBJ2-3; 7 nucleotides match TRBD1. Germline-derived CDR1 and CDR2 are SSHAT and FNYEAQ (reference sequence). The CDR3 runs 14 residues. V was pared by 6 bases and J by 6 bases, with 9 bases of the junction left unmatched. The CDR3 DNA reads TGTGCCAGCAGTACAGGGGACCCGGGGGATACGCAGTATTTT. Amino acids: CASSTGDPGDTQYF.

This clonotype came up once. V gene TRBV19 combines with J gene TRBJ2-1; D gene uncertain. Germline CDR1 and CDR2: LNHDA and SQIVND (reference sequence). This CDR3 is built from 15 residues. V dropped 0 bases and J dropped 7 bases, with 13 bases sitting between them. The CDR3 coding sequence is TGTGCCAGTAGTATAGACCTTGTAGGGTTAAATGAGCAGTTCTTC. Translating gives CASSIDLVGLNEQFF.

The table lists this clonotype with many counts. The gene calls are TRBV15 and TRBJ2-3; no clear D gene. Per germline, CDR1 LNHNV and CDR2 YYDKDF (reference sequence). V gave up 0 bases and J gave up 2 bases, with 9 bases separating them. This CDR3 spans 15 amino acids. CDR3 loop: CATSRDKLFTDTQYF. DNA for the CDR3: TGTGCCACCAGCAGAGATAAGCTCTTCACAGATACGCAGTATTTT.

With regard to this clonotype: Germline is not matched at one junction end, which may reflect a read error. The rearrangement links TRBV19 to TRBJ1-2, with 7 bases lining up with TRBD1. The CDR3 is 14 amino acids. The germline V gene has CDR1 LNHDA and CDR2 SQIVND (reference sequence). CDR3 sequence: CASSHPTGFYGYTF. The CDR3, as DNA: TGCGCCAGTAGTCACCCGACAGGGTTCTATGGCTACACCTTC.

The chain uses TRBV7-2 and TRBJ1-2; D is possibly TRBD1 (5 bases). CDR3 size: 14 residues. Germline CDR1 SGHTA, CDR2 FQGNSA. V lost 5 bases to trimming and J lost 2 bases, with 12 bases between them. The CDR3 sequence: CASSSGWGNYGYTF. CDR3 coding DNA: TGTGCCAGCAGCAGTGGGTGGGGGAACTATGGCTACACCTTC.

In its sample, this clonotype was seen many times. This chain uses TRBV9 with TRBJ1-3; D remains unclear. V was shortened by 5 bases and J by 0 bases, with 9 bases between the two germline ends. The CDR3 totals 14 residues. CDR1 is SGDLS, CDR2 YYNGEE, per germline. The CDR3 coding sequence is TGTGCCAGCAGTCAGGCGGCCTCTGGAAACACCATATATTTT. Translating gives CASSQAASGNTIYF.

The chain combines TRBV19 with TRBJ1-5; D remains ambiguous. From germline, CDR1 is LNHDA and CDR2 SQIVND (reference sequence). This CDR3 is 15 amino acids long. The ends were cut back, 6 bases at V and 2 bases at J, with 14 bases in the middle. The CDR3 nucleotides read TGTGCCAGTAGGAGGCAGGAGGTTGGCAATCAGCCCCAGCATTTT. Its protein product is CASRRQEVGNQPQHF.

This clonotype was counted many times. This rearrangement joins TRBV3-1 to TRBJ1-6; the D is unclear. The CDR3 spans 16 residues. The germline V gene encodes CDR1 LGHDT and CDR2 YNNKEL (reference sequence). Between the trimmed V and J ends, which lost 4 bases and 7 bases, there was a span of 17 bases. CDR3 amino acids: CASSRRQPTINSPLHF. The CDR3, as DNA: TGTGCCAGCAGCCGCCGACAACCGACGATAAATTCACCCCTCCACTTT.

This clonotype was observed many times. The chain links TRBV6-1 to TRBJ1-5; D is possibly TRBD1 (6 bases). Germline CDR1 reads MNHNS; CDR2 reads SASEGT. This CDR3 region has 15 residues. Trimming pared 6 bases from V and 1 base from J, leaving 13 bases between. For the CDR3, the DNA is TGTGCCAGCAGGCCAACAGGGTTCAGCAATCAGCCCCAGCATTTT. This translates into CASRPTGFSNQPQHF.

This clonotype was observed many times. J is TRBJ2-7 and V is TRBV11-2; D gene unclear. The CDR3 consists of 12 residues. Trimming took 5 bases from V and 6 from J, leaving 11 bases between them. Per germline, CDR1 SGHAT and CDR2 FQNNGV. The CDR3 DNA reads TGTGCCAGCAGCCTTCTTGGTATCGAGCAGTACTTC. It specifies CASSLLGIEQYF.

Of note for this clonotype: An end of the junction does not agree with germline; a read error may underlie this. The CDR3 DNA follows: TGTGCCAGCAGTGAACGGAACAGCGTCGTCTCCTACGGGCAGTACTTC. As protein: CASSERNSVVSYGQYF. The genes are TRBV2 and TRBJ2-7; D not resolved. CDR1 and CDR2 (germline): SNHLY, FYNNEI. The CDR3 is made up of 16 amino acids.

This clonotype has a handful of counts. A single base separates this from a much larger clone, so it may be a read error. The chain uses TRBV11-2 and TRBJ1-2, with 8 bases identical to TRBD1. Germline V gene sequence: CDR1 SGHAT, CDR2 FQNNGV. The CDR3 totals 13 residues. CDR3 amino acids: CASTVTGDYGYIF. The CDR3 DNA reads as TGTGCCAGCACCGTGACAGGGGACTATGGCTACATCTTC.

This rearrangement joins TRBV24-1 to TRBJ2-1; 7 nucleotides align to TRBD1. Germline loops: CDR1 KGHDR, CDR2 SFDVKD. The CDR3 is 16 residues long. The trim removed 2 bases at V and 2 bases at J, leaving 5 bases unmatched. CDR3 nucleotide sequence: TGTGCCACCAGTGATTCGACAGGGAAAACCTACAATGAGCAGTTCTTC. Residues: CATSDSTGKTYNEQFF.

This chain uses TRBV7-9 with TRBJ2-5, with D perhaps TRBD2 (6 bases). Trimming took off 2 bases at V and 4 bases at J, with 11 bases between the two ends. The CDR3 has 14 amino acids. CDR1 and CDR2 from the germline V gene are SEHNR and FQNEAQ (reference sequence). The CDR3 region has the DNA TGTGCCAGCAGCTTATCGGGAGCCGTAGAGACCCAGTACTTC. It yields the protein CASSLSGAVETQYF. Using reference TRBV7-9 and TRBJ2-5 for the parts outside the CDR3, the full variable domain is DTGVSQNPRHKITKRGQNVTFRCDPISEHNRLYWYRQTLGQGPEFLTYFQNEAQLEKSRLLSDRFSAERPKGSFSTLEIQRTEQGDSAMYLCASSLSGAVETQYFGPGTRLLVL.

The genes are TRBV10-2 and TRBJ2-5; D call uncertain. The CDR3 extends over 13 amino acids. CDR1 WSHSY and CDR2 SAAADI come from the germline V gene. Trimming shortened V by 3 bases and J by 2 bases, and 7 bases separated the two germline ends. DNA of the CDR3: TGCGCCAGCAGTGACACAGTTCAAGAGACCCAGTACTTC. This codes for CASSDTVQETQYF.

This chain uses TRBV19 with TRBJ2-5, with D perhaps matching TRBD2 (5 bases). V was shortened by 3 bases and J by 5 bases, with 10 bases between the two germline ends. The germline V gene has CDR1 LNHDA and CDR2 SQIVND (reference sequence). The CDR3 runs to 13 residues. CDR3 nucleotides: TGTGCCAGTAGTATCTCAGACTATGAGACCCAGTACTTC. It codes for CASSISDYETQYF.

About this clonotype: This clone may be a read error of a much larger clone one base away. The chain recombines TRBV5-1 with TRBJ2-1; the D is unclear. This CDR3 region has 14 residues. The germline gives CDR1 SGHRS, CDR2 YFSETQ. Trimming took 7 bases from V and 0 from J, leaving 11 bases between them. The CDR3 DNA follows: TGCGCCAGCGAGTCGGAGAGCTCCTACAATGAGCAGTTCTTC. Protein: CASESESSYNEQFF.

This clonotype was seen at least ten times. The chain links TRBV11-3 to TRBJ2-5; tentatively, D is TRBD1 (6 bases). CDR1 is SGHNT, CDR2 YENEEA, per germline. The CDR3 runs to 15 residues. V was pared by 5 bases and J by 1 base, with 14 bases between. The CDR3 region has the DNA TGTGCCAGCAGCCCCTCGGGACACCCCCAAGAGACCCAGTACTTC. This encodes CASSPSGHPQETQYF.

This clonotype was recorded once. A read error may account for a junction end that differs from germline. The gene calls are TRBV2 and TRBJ2-7, with D perhaps assigned TRBD1 or TRBD2 (6 bases each). The CDR3 runs to 13 residues. Germline CDR1 SNHLY, CDR2 FYNNEI. The CDR3 bases are TGCGCCAGCGACTGGGGGGCGGTCTACGAGCTGTACTTC. Protein product: CASDWGAVYELYF.

This clonotype was seen repeatedly, ten times or more. The rearrangement joins TRBV12-3 or TRBV12-4 to TRBJ1-2, with D unresolved. V lost 3 bases, J lost 8 bases, and 7 bases lay in between. The CDR3 runs to 11 residues. In DNA, the CDR3 is TGTGCCAGCAGTTTGCAAGGCGGCTACACCTTC. Its protein is CASSLQGGYTF.

Concerning this clonotype itself: This sequence may be a read error, since a much larger clone differs from it by one base. The chain carries TRBV14 and TRBJ1-5, with D uncertain. CDR1 and CDR2 (germline): SGHDN, FVKESK. The length of the CDR3 is 14 residues. Trimming left V 4 bases short and J 5 bases short, with 12 bases between. This CDR3 reads CASSRLRPDQPQHF. CDR3 in DNA: TGTGCCAGCAGCCGGCTCAGACCCGATCAGCCCCAGCATTTT.

Of note for this clonotype: At one end, the junction sequence differs from germline, possibly due to a read error. This chain links TRBV12-3 or TRBV12-4 with TRBJ2-4; 7 bases agree with TRBD1. The CDR3 sequence is 14 residues long. The CDR3 DNA follows: TGTGCTAGCAACGACAGGAACAGGGGCAACATTCAGTACTTC. This encodes CASNDRNRGNIQYF.

This sequence joins TRBV12-3 or TRBV12-4 and TRBJ1-5; no clear D gene. Trimming took off 3 bases at V and 7 bases at J, with 10 bases between the two ends. The CDR3 totals 13 residues. CDR3: CASSFTQTQPQHF. The CDR3 region has the DNA TGTGCCAGCAGTTTCACCCAGACACAGCCCCAGCATTTT.

About this clonotype: The conserved closing phenylalanine or tryptophan is absent in this CDR3, likely reflecting a read error. The CDR3 reads CASSVTSGGLEQYS. The CDR3 DNA reads TGTGCCAGCAGTGTTACTAGCGGGGGTCTCGAGCAGTACTCC. This chain joins TRBV2 and TRBJ2-7, with 11 nucleotides matching TRBD2. The V segment lost 4 bases and the J segment 6 bases; nucleotides outside the gene matches: 5. Germline V CDR1 and CDR2: SNHLY, FYNNEI. The CDR3 spans 14 residues.

The J gene is TRBJ2-3, the V gene TRBV24-1; 10 bases line up with TRBD2. This CDR3 is built from 17 residues. Germline V gene sequence: CDR1 KGHDR, CDR2 SFDVKD. V trimming: 4 bases; J trimming: 4 bases; junction bases outside the gene matches: 10. Here the CDR3 DNA reads TGTGCCACCAGTGACAATACCCATAGCGGGAGGTCAGATACGCAGTATTTT. Translated, it gives CATSDNTHSGRSDTQYF.

With respect to this clonotype: One end of the junction is discordant with germline, which a read error may explain. The V call is TRBV7-2, the J call TRBJ2-7; no reliable D call. The V gene's germline CDR1 is SGHTA and CDR2 FQGNSA. The CDR3 extends over 12 amino acids. Here the CDR3 DNA reads TGTGCCGGCAGCTTATACGGCTACGAGCAGTACTTC. This sequence encodes CAGSLYGYEQYF.

In this sample, this clonotype turned up many times. The chain has TRBV12-3 or TRBV12-4 and TRBJ2-3, with D possibly being TRBD1 or TRBD2 (6 bases each). Trimming stripped 4 bases from V and 1 base from J, with 12 bases between. The CDR3 covers 15 residues. For the CDR3, the DNA is TGTGCCAGCAGTTGGGGGCGGGACCGCACAGATACGCAGTATTTT. It yields the protein CASSWGRDRTDTQYF.